This note documents a single T cell receptor (beta chain) sequence. Its antigen specificity is not known. Base qualities were left out, and no much larger clone turns up one base away. V drops 6 bases and J drops 3 bases, leaving 12 bases in between. The CDR3 spans 14 residues, from the cysteine through the phenylalanine. The only DNA kept is the CDR3, 42 bases in frame from the first base. Per the germline V gene, MDHEN is the CDR1 and SYDVKM is the CDR2. For the CD8 naive samples, CD45RO-negative cells were positively selected for CCR7, yielding a CD45RA+CCR7+ population from which TemRA cells were excluded. Healthy HIV-negative adults with no recently reported acute infections or vaccinations were included as donors. Every donor was a Caucasian adult living in Nashville, Tennessee, USA. After blood collection by leukapheresis, PBMCs were isolated using Ficoll-Histopaque density gradient centrifugation and then cryopreserved in the vapor phase of liquid nitrogen. Analytical flow cytometry was used to check the purity and quantity of each magnetically sorted T cell population. Each sorted fraction had its genomic DNA isolated and then quantified by UV absorbance on a Nanodrop 2000c.

This record comes from a study of shared clonotypes between healthy human individuals (dated by TCRdb to 2020 to 2021). Study-wide context: The cohort comprised a couple of women and three men aged 18 to 49 years. For each donor, CD4 naive and CD4 memory were each run on three plates, CD8 naive on two plates, and CD8 memory on one plate. To estimate repertoire size and how much clonotype sharing occurs between individuals, the study deeply sequenced the blood TCR repertoires of five or six healthy adults. To increase sequencing depth and limit assay-specific biases, different laboratories used diverse techniques to prepare libraries and sequence TCR repertoires. Between about 0.9 and 8.9 billion PBMCs per donor were obtained by leukapheresis. The study at large found these results: Sampling was restricted to blood, and TCR repertoires in tissues likely differ from the TCR repertoires found in blood. Estimated clonotype richness was generally larger for naive than for memory subsets. Across a few donors, roughly 5.1% of naive CD4, 3% to 3.5% of naive CD8, around 2.5% of memory CD4, and roughly 0.4% of memory CD8 clonotypes were shared. Even with the large sequencing depth, rarefaction of the sorted-subset datasets indicated that sequencing was incomplete. The genetic and exposure-history diversity represented was limited by the small number of donors. Higher generation probabilities were observed for clonotypes shared by all four sorted-subset donors than for non-shared clonotypes. Pairwise subsampling led to the expectation that sequencing depth would affect the degree of clonotype sharing among donors.

Using the deep immunoSEQ assay, multiplex PCR amplified TCR CDR3 regions from genomic DNA. Extracted genomic DNA from each cell subset was distributed evenly across all wells of several immunoSEQ 96-well plates, and each plate was treated as a replicate. For sorted subsets, each replicate PCR was loaded with about 0.2 ug genomic DNA, equivalent to about 30,000 T cell genomes. The purified libraries were quantified using a Qubit 3.0 fluorometer, sized with a Bioanalyzer 2100, and then quantified again using the KAPA Library Quantification kit. Every immunoSEQ 96-well plate was sequenced on a dedicated single-read 150-cycle Illumina NextSeq 550 flow cell. In the authors' own workflow: Because the immunoSEQ output held only junctional sequences and lacked quality scores, the filtering could not match the filtering applied to full-length reads. To assign V/J genes and CDR3, sequences were annotated using PyIR, a Python wrapper for IgBLAST v1.9, with IMGT germline references. Reads were removed for weak V/J assignments (E-value above 1e-6), missing CDR3, stop codons, out-of-frame junctions, or ambiguous translated residues. A V3J clonotype was defined by an identical inferred V gene, J gene, and CDR3 amino acid sequence. Percentage overlap between repertoires was calculated by dividing the number of shared unique clonotypes by the size of the smaller repertoire. Repertoire richness was assessed with RTK rarefaction, the Chao1 estimator, and Recon v2.1 estimates of unobserved clonotypes. Generation probabilities were computed with OLGA for all TCRbeta clonotypes obtained by the gDNA method from four donors. The source is immuneACCESS, and TCRdb retained only in-frame sequences with V and J called. Part of the clones is not carried over; for the studies checked, unresolved V genes explain less than half of this, and the remainder is unexplained. V and J calls and clone size come straight from that table; D and trimming were deduced from the DNA. The sample has approximately 1.9 million clones on record, around 93% of them singletons. Together, the top ten hold 1.5% to 2% of the sample.

The sequence derives from a man aged 18-30 years in good health. Some clones in this sample may be carry-over from other donors' samples. The sample consisted of naive CD8+ T cells from PBMCs. Reading the label with the study, this specimen's cell subset or site is: CD45RA+CCR7+. The chain joins TRBV28 to TRBJ1-5; 6 matching bases give a weak D call of TRBD1. The CDR3 region: CASRQTGTNQPQHF. The nucleotide sequence reads as follows: TGTGCCAGCAGACAAACAGGGACCAATCAGCCCCAGCATTTT.